The entry below describes one T cell receptor beta chain. What antigen it recognizes has not been identified. No clone much larger than this one lies a single base away; base qualities are absent. TCRdb shows the sequencer as Illumina HiSeq 1500. TCRdb took the public reads, trimmed them with fastp at Q25, ran MiXCR for clone calling and kept in-frame beta chains. Merged by CDR3 protein, the rows form single entries marked with the most common genes and DNA. Counted in this sample were about 830,000 distinct CDR3 sequences; 30% to 35% of them appeared once. The ten top clones hold around 12% of the sample. Taken with the paper, the label for treatment or condition translates to: in vitro stimulation with specific CMV peptide epitopes to enrich CMV-specific T cells. This entry belongs to a study of T cell repertoires in cytomegalovirus infection (dated by TCRdb to the late 2010s). Looking at the study overall: Recently identified HLA-C-restricted CMV epitopes, whose presentation resists viral immunomodulation, were targeted by peptide stimulations together with well-studied HLA-B-restricted epitopes. Donor HLA type was relevant to the analysis, because carriage of CMV infection together with the matching HLA type was indicated by public TCR beta signatures.

The study at large found these results: In both this cohort and an independent approximately 400-donor cohort, the cumulative frequency of public TCR beta family members distinguished carriers of CMV infection plus the relevant HLA type. The ex vivo response was dominated by HLA-C-restricted CMV-specific TCR beta clonotypes, which also provided the single most frequent clonotype in two of eight donors.

V gives up 5 bases and J gives up 1 base, and the segment between their germline ends measures 8 bases. Inclusive of the bounding cysteine and phenylalanine, the CDR3 is 13 residues long. The read is trimmed to its CDR3 DNA, 39 bases read in frame from base 1. This chain joins TRBV12-3 or TRBV12-4 to TRBJ1-1; the D gene assignment is ambiguous. The sequenced sample was cultured CD8+ T cells from PBMCs, obtained from culture after CMV antigen stimulation. The TCR comes from a human donor in good health (CMV status not recorded). Some clones in this sample may be carry-over from other donors' samples. Here the CDR3 is given as CASSETWNTEAFF. The DNA reads TGTGCCAGCAGTGAAACATGGAACACTGAAGCTTTCTTT.